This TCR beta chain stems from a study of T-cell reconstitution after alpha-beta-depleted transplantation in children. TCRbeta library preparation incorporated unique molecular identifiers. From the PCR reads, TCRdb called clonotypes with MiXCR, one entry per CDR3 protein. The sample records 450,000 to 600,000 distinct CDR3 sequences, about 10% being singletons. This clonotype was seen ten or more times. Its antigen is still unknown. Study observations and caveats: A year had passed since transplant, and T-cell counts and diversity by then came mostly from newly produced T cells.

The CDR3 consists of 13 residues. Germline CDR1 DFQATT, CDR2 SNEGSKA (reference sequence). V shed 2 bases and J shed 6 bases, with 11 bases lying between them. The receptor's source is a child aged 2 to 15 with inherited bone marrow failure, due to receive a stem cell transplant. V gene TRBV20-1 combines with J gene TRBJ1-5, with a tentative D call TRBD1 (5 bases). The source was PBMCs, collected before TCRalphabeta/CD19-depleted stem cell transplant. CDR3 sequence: CSARLGGSQPQHF. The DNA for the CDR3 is TGCAGTGCTAGACTGGGGGGGAGTCAGCCCCAGCATTTT.